This T cell receptor beta chain was found in a study of blood T cell repertoires in COVID-19. Here immunoSEQ multiplex PCR was the method, and the copy in TCRdb shows in-frame clones only, minus some. This sample has roughly 260,000 clones, with 70% to 90% found just once. The CDR3 runs 16 residues. Germline V gives CDR1 MNHEY, CDR2 SMNVEV (reference sequence). The V gene lost 2 bases and the J gene lost 2 bases, with 13 bases spanning the gap. This chain joins TRBV27 and TRBJ1-5; perhaps TRBD1 as D (6 bases). The receptor was isolated from a woman aged 45-59 years who had recovered from COVID-19. The sequencing sample was made of PBMCs or T cells enriched from blood (not recorded which). The CDR3 spells CASSLEGRGGNQPQHF. The CDR3 region has the DNA TGTGCCAGCAGTTTAGAGGGCAGGGGAGGCAATCAGCCCCAGCATTTT.